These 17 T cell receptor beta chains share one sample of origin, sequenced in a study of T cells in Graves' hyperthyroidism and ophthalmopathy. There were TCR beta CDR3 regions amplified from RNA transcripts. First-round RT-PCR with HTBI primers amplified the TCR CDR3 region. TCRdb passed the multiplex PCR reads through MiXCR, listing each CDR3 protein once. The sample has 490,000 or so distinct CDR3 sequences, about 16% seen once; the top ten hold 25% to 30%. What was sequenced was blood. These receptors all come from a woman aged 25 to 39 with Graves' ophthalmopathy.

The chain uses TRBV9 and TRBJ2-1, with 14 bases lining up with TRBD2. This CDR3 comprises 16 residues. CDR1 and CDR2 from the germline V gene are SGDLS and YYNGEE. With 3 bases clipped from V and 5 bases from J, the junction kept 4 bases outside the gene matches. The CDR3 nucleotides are TGTGCCAGCAGCGGACTAGCGGGAGGGCGCGACAATGAGCAGTTCTTC. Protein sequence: CASSGLAGGRDNEQFF.

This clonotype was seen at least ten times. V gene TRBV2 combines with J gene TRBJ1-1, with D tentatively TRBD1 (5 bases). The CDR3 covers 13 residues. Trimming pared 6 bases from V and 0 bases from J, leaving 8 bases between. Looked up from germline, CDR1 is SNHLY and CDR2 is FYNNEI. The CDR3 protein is CASRQEMNTEAFF. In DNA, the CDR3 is TGTGCCAGCAGACAGGAAATGAACACTGAAGCTTTCTTT.

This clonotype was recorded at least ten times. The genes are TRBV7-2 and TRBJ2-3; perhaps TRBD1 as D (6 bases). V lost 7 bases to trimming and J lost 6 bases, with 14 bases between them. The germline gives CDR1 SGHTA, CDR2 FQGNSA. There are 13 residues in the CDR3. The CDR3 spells CASTAGQLDTQYF. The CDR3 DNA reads TGTGCCAGCACTGCAGGACAGTTGGATACGCAGTATTTT. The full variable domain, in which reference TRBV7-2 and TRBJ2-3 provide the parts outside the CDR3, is GAGVSQSPSNKVTEKGKDVELRCDPISGHTALYWYRQSLGQGLEFLIYFQGNSAPDKSGLPSDRFSAERTGGSVSTLTIQRTQQEDSAVYLCASTAGQLDTQYFGPGTRLTVL.

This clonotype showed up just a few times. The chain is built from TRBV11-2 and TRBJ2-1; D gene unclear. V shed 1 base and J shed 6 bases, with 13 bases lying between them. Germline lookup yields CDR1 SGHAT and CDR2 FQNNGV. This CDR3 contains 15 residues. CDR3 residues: CASSLGFDSLNEQFF. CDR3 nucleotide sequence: TGTGCCAGCAGCTTAGGGTTTGATTCCCTCAATGAGCAGTTCTTC.

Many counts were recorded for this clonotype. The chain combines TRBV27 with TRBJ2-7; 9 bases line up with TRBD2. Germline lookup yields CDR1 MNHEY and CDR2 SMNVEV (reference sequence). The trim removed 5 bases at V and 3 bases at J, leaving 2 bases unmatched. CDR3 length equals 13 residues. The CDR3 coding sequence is TGTGCCAGCAGTCCTAGCGGGGTCTACGAGCAGTACTTC. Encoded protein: CASSPSGVYEQYF.

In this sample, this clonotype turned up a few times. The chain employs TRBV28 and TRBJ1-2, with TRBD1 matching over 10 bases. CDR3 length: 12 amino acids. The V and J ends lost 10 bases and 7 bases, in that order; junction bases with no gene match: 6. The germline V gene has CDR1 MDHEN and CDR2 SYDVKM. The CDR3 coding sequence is TGTGCCACCACCGGGACAGGGGTTGGCTACACCTTC. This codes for CATTGTGVGYTF.

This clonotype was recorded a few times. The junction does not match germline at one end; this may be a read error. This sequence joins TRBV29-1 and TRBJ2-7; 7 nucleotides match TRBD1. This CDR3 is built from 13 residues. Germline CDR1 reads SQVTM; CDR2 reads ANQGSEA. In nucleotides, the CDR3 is TGCAGCGCAGGGACAGCCAGCTCCCACGAGCAGTACTTC. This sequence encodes CSAGTASSHEQYF.

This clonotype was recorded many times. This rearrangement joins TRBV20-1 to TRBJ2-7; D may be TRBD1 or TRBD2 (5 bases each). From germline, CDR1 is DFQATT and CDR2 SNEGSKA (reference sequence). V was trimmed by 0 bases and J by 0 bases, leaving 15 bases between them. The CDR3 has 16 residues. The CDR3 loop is CSAREFGTGSSYEQYF. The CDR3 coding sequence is TGCAGTGCTAGAGAGTTCGGGACGGGCAGCTCCTACGAGCAGTACTTC.

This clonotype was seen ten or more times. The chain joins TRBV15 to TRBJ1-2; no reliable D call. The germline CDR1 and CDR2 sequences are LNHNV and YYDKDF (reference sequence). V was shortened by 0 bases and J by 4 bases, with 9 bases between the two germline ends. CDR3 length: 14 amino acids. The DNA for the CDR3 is TGTGCCACCAGCAGAGAGTCTCAACCCTATGGCTACACCTTC. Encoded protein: CATSRESQPYGYTF.

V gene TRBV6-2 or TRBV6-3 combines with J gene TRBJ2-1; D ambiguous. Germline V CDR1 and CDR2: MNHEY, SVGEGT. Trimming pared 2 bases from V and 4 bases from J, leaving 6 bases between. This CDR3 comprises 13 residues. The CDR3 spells CASSYVEYNEQFF. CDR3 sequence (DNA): TGTGCCAGCAGTTACGTGGAGTACAATGAGCAGTTCTTC.

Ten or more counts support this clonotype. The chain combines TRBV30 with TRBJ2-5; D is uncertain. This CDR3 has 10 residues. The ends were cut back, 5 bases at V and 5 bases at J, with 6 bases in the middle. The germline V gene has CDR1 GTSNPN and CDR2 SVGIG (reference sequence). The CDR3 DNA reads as TGTGCCTGGTCAGCGGAGACCCAGTACTTC. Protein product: CAWSAETQYF.

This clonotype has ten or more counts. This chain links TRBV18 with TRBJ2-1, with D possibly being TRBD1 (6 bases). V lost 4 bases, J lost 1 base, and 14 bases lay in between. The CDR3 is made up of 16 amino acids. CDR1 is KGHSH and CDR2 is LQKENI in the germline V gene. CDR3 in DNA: TGTGCCAGCTCACGCATCGAGGACAGTTCCTACAATGAGCAGTTCTTC. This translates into CASSRIEDSSYNEQFF.

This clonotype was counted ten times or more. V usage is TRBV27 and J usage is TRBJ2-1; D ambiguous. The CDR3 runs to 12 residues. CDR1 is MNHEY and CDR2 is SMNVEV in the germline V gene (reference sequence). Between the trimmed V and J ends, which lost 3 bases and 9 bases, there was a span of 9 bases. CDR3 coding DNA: TGTGCCAGCAGTTTTTTCAAGGGTGAGCAGTTCTTC. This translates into CASSFFKGEQFF.

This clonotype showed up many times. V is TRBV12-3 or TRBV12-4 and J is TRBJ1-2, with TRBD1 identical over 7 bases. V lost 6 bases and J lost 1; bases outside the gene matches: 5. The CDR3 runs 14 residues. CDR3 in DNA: TGTGCCAGCAGCCAGGGGGAGCGTAACTATGGCTACACCTTC. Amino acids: CASSQGERNYGYTF.

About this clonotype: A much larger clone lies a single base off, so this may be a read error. CDR3 DNA sequence: TGCGCCAGCAGCCAAGACGGATTAAGCGGGAGCTCCTACGAGCAGTTCTTC. Encoded protein: CASSQDGLSGSSYEQFF. The chain recombines TRBV4-1 with TRBJ2-1, with 8 bases that match TRBD2. Germline V CDR1 and CDR2: MGHRA, YSYEKL. Trimming took 0 bases from V and 10 from J; bases not matched to a gene: 14. The CDR3 covers 17 residues.

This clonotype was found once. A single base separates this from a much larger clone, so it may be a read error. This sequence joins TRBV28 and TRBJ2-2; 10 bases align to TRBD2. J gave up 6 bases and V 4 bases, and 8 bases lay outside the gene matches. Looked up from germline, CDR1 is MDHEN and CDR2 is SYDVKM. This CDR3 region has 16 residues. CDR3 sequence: CASSSGLAGEPGELFF. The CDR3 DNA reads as TGTGCCAGCAGTTCCGGGCTAGCGGGAGAACCCGGGGAGCTGTTTTTT.

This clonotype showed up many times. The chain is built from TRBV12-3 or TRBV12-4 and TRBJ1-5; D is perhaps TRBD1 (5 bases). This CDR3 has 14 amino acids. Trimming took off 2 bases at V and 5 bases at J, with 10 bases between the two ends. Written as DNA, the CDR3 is TGTGCCAGCAGTTTAAGGTCCAGGGATCAGCCCCAGCATTTT. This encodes CASSLRSRDQPQHF.